This passage covers 18 T cell receptor beta chains from one sample sequenced in a study of regulatory T cells in long-lasting Graves disease. For TCR beta, libraries came from iRepertoire HTBI primers and Arm-PCR of CDR3 regions. TCRdb reprocessed the multiplex PCR reads with MiXCR, giving one entry per CDR3 protein. The table shows some 370,000 distinct CDR3 sequences, with about a fifth occurring only once. The time point was: persistent/refractory GD, antithyroid drugs over 5 years with positive TRAb. PBMC-derived RNA was used for the TCR library. The sequenced sample was peripheral blood mononuclear cells (PBMCs), obtained when the disease was refractory, from a patient treated with antithyroid drugs. The receptors stem from a female donor with Graves disease.

This clonotype was observed a handful of times. The chain employs TRBV7-2 and TRBJ2-2; D is unclear. Deletions cut 2 bases from V and 5 bases from J, with 9 bases between. CDR1 SGHTA and CDR2 FQGNSA come from the germline V gene. CDR3 length: 14 residues. The CDR3 DNA sequence: TGTGCCAGCAGCTTAACAGTGTCGACCGGGGAGCTGTTTTTT. Encoded protein: CASSLTVSTGELFF.

Many counts were recorded for this clonotype. CDR3 residues: CASQGLSGNTIYF. In nucleotides, the CDR3 is TGTGCCAGCCAAGGACTCTCTGGAAACACCATATATTTT. This sequence joins TRBV2 and TRBJ1-3; D is ambiguous. Trimming cost V 8 bases and J 0 bases, with 8 bases left between them. This CDR3 has 13 amino acids. Germline CDR1 SNHLY, CDR2 FYNNEI. The full variable domain, completed using reference TRBV2 and TRBJ1-3, is EPEVTQTPSHQVTQMGQEVILRCVPISNHLYFYWYRQILGQKVEFLVSFYNNEISEKSEIFDDQFSVERPDGSNFTLKIRSTKLEDSAMYFCASQGLSGNTIYFGEGSWLTVV.

With respect to this clonotype: A much bigger clone sits one base away, suggesting this may be a read error. Because it lacks the conserved phenylalanine or tryptophan at the end, this CDR3 is likely a read error. The rearrangement joins TRBV27 to TRBJ2-2; 7 positions match TRBD2. Germline V gene data show CDR1 as MNHEY and CDR2 as SMNVEV (reference sequence). J was trimmed by 3 bases and V by 2 bases; bases with no gene match: 12. The CDR3 has 18 amino acids. The CDR3: CASSLPTWGGPYTGELFL. The CDR3 DNA is TGTGCCAGCAGTTTACCCACTTGGGGGGGACCCTACACCGGGGAGCTGTTTCTT.

The gene calls are TRBV7-9 and TRBJ2-1; D is tentatively TRBD1 or TRBD2 (5 bases each). The CDR3 contains 15 residues. The V and J ends lost 2 bases and 2 bases respectively, with 10 bases between them. CDR1 is SEHNR, CDR2 FQNEAQ, per germline (reference sequence). CDR3 in amino acids: CASSLLGTTYNEQFF. The CDR3 region has the DNA TGTGCCAGCAGCTTACTAGGGACCACCTACAATGAGCAGTTCTTC.

In its sample, this clonotype was seen many times. This chain links TRBV30 with TRBJ1-2; weak D call: TRBD1 (5 bases). V gave up 1 base and J gave up 6 bases, with 9 bases separating them. Germline CDR1 is GTSNPN and CDR2 is SVGIG (reference sequence). The CDR3 contains 12 residues. The CDR3 loop reads CAWSGGVNGYTF. DNA for the CDR3: TGTGCCTGGAGTGGAGGGGTGAATGGCTACACCTTC.

This clonotype was seen only a few times. The rearrangement links TRBV7-3 to TRBJ1-6, with D possibly matching TRBD1 (6 bases). Deletions cut 6 bases from V and 7 bases from J, with 16 bases between. Germline loops: CDR1 SGHTA, CDR2 FQGTGA. The CDR3 is 15 amino acids. The CDR3 loop is CASSRSGTMNSPLHF. The CDR3 region has the DNA TGTGCCAGCAGTCGTTCCGGGACAATGAATTCACCCCTCCACTTT. The whole variable domain, filled in from reference TRBV7-3 and TRBJ1-6, reads GAGVSQTPSNKVTEKGKYVELRCDPISGHTALYWYRQSLGQGPEFLIYFQGTGAADDSGLPNDRFFAVRPEGSVSTLKIQRTERGDSAVYLCASSRSGTMNSPLHFGNGTRLTVT.

This chain links TRBV13 with TRBJ2-5, with TRBD1 matching over 7 bases. CDR3 length: 16 amino acids. Germline V gene data show CDR1 as PRHDT and CDR2 as FYEKMQ (reference sequence). Germline trimming cut 5 bases from V and 5 bases from J; bases unmatched to any gene: 14. The CDR3 region has the DNA TGTGCCAGCAGCGACTCGGGAAGGGGGCATGGGGAGACCCAGTACTTC. The encoded protein is CASSDSGRGHGETQYF.

This clonotype was observed a few times. V and J are TRBV7-6 and TRBJ2-2; 7 bases match TRBD2. J was trimmed by 4 bases and V by 1 base; bases with no gene match: 12. Germline assignment: CDR1 SGHVS and CDR2 FNYEAQ. The CDR3 spans 18 residues. CDR3 bases: TGTGCCAGCAGCTTAGAGCCGTCGATGGGAGGGAGCACCGGGGAGCTGTTTTTT. As protein: CASSLEPSMGGSTGELFF.

This chain joins TRBV19 and TRBJ1-5; D possibly corresponds to TRBD1 (5 bases). The CDR3 spans 14 residues. Trimming took 3 bases from V and 8 from J, leaving 14 bases between them. Germline assignment: CDR1 LNHDA and CDR2 SQIVND (reference sequence). The CDR3 reads CASSIRSGKEPQHF. In DNA form, the CDR3 reads TGTGCCAGTAGTATTAGGTCAGGGAAGGAGCCCCAGCATTTT.

The V and J genes are TRBV3-1 and TRBJ1-3; D remains unclear. Trimming removed 0 bases from V and 0 bases from J, with 12 bases in between. Germline V gene sequence: CDR1 LGHDT, CDR2 YNNKEL (reference sequence). The CDR3 totals 17 residues. In DNA form, the CDR3 reads TGTGCCAGCAGCCAAGATTCGCGAGGTTACTCTGGAAACACCATATATTTT. This gives the protein CASSQDSRGYSGNTIYF.

V is TRBV20-1 and J is TRBJ2-7; possible D gene TRBD1, 6 bases. The CDR3 covers 14 residues. V was trimmed by 3 bases and J by 4 bases, leaving 16 bases between them. Per germline, CDR1 DFQATT and CDR2 SNEGSKA (reference sequence). The DNA of the CDR3 is TGCAGTGCTAGGGGAAGCGACAGGCTATACGAGCAGTACTTC. Translated, it gives CSARGSDRLYEQYF.

A remark on this clonotype: This could be a read error, since a much larger clone is one nucleotide away. This chain uses TRBV6-1 with TRBJ1-5, with D possibly being TRBD1 (5 bases). V gave up 4 bases and J gave up 6 bases, with 10 bases separating them. Germline V CDR1 and CDR2: MNHNS, SASEGT. CDR3 length: 13 amino acids. CDR3 DNA: TGTGCCAGCAGTGGCAGGGATCGTCAGCCCCAGCATTTT. Protein product: CASSGRDRQPQHF.

The table lists this clonotype with a few counts. This rearrangement joins TRBV11-2 to TRBJ2-7, with 7 bases identical to TRBD2. There are 14 residues in the CDR3. The germline CDR1 and CDR2 sequences are SGHAT and FQNNGV. After removal of 6 bases from V and 7 bases from J, the junction contained 12 bases not matched to a gene. The CDR3 bases are TGTGCCAGCAGTAAGAGCGGGGACCCCTGGGAGCAGTACTTC. Amino acid sequence: CASSKSGDPWEQYF.

The chain links TRBV7-2 to TRBJ2-6, with D tentatively TRBD1 or TRBD2 (6 bases each). CDR3 length: 18 amino acids. The germline V gene has CDR1 SGHTA and CDR2 FQGNSA. V shed 3 bases and J shed 0 bases, with 15 bases lying between them. CDR3 nucleotides: TGTGCCAGCAGCTTGGAGGGGGGCGGAGCCTCTGGGGCCAACGTCCTGACTTTC. Amino acids: CASSLEGGGASGANVLTF.

The chain employs TRBV7-8 and TRBJ1-6; TRBD1 is a possible D gene (5 bases). The CDR3 is 15 amino acids. V lost 2 bases to trimming and J lost 10 bases, with 15 bases between them. The germline V gene encodes CDR1 SGHVS and CDR2 FQNEAQ. CDR3 DNA sequence: TGTGCCAGCAGCTTACAGGGCGGAGGCTTCTCACCCCTCCACTTT. Translation: CASSLQGGGFSPLHF.

This clonotype was counted only a few times. The gene calls are TRBV6-2 or TRBV6-3 and TRBJ2-7, with D possibly being TRBD1 (5 bases). Trimming removed 2 bases at V and 5 bases at J, with 10 bases between. CDR3 size: 13 residues. CDR1 and CDR2 from the germline V gene are MNHEY and SVGEGT. The DNA of the CDR3 is TGTGCCAGCAGTTACCCCCAGGGAAACGAGCAGTACTTC. Its translation is CASSYPQGNEQYF.

This clonotype has just one count. A read error may be the cause here, since a much bigger clone is one base away. The J gene is TRBJ1-2, the V gene TRBV6-9, with D unresolved. This CDR3 spans 13 amino acids. The germline V gene encodes CDR1 MNHGY and CDR2 SVAAGI. As DNA, the CDR3 is TGTGCCAGCAGTTACGGGAGACTCTATGGCTGCACCTTC. Its protein is CASSYGRLYGCTF.

The rearrangement uses TRBV30 and TRBJ2-5; 11 positions match TRBD1. The germline CDR1 and CDR2 sequences are GTSNPN and SVGIG (reference sequence). The CDR3 totals 16 residues. The V and J ends lost 4 bases and 2 bases, in that order; junction bases with no gene match: 9. The DNA of the CDR3 is TGTGCCTGGACAGGACAGGGGGCGAGGAGGCAAGAGACCCAGTACTTC. Its protein product is CAWTGQGARRQETQYF.